These 7 T cell receptor beta chains came from one sample sequenced in a study of T cell responses to AZD1222 COVID-19 vaccine. Repertoires were generated with immunoSEQ multiplex PCR, while TCRdb's copy carries only in-frame clones and drops some. The repertoire holds about 120,000 clones, with about 90% as singletons. Sample: peripheral blood, taken on day 0 of AZD1222 vaccination. The receptors derive from an adult in good health.

The chain recombines TRBV6-2 or TRBV6-3 with TRBJ2-3, with TRBD1 as a possible D gene (5 bases). Germline CDR1 is MNHEY and CDR2 is SVGEGT. Between the trimmed V and J ends, which lost 4 bases and 3 bases, there was a span of 11 bases. This CDR3 has 14 amino acids. The CDR3 region is CASSWGLGTDTQYF. In nucleotides, the CDR3 is TGTGCCAGCAGTTGGGGCCTGGGGACAGATACGCAGTATTTT.

This chain links TRBV19 with TRBJ2-7; 7 bases match TRBD1. The CDR3 is 14 residues long. Per germline, CDR1 LNHDA and CDR2 SQIVND (reference sequence). Losses at the gene ends were 2 bases for V and 2 bases for J; bases not matched to a gene: 3. CDR3 region: CASSIRQGPYEQYF. The CDR3 nucleotides read TGTGCCAGTAGTATAAGACAGGGACCCTACGAGCAGTACTTC.

The chain links TRBV6-4 to TRBJ1-1; 11 bases are a match to TRBD1. The CDR3 is 15 amino acids. Looked up from germline, CDR1 is MRHNA and CDR2 is SNTAGT. With V trimmed by 0 bases and J by 8 bases, 5 bases remained unmatched. The CDR3 is CASSDSGTGGGEAFF. DNA for the CDR3: TGTGCCAGCAGTGACTCCGGGACAGGGGGTGGGGAAGCTTTCTTT.

This rearrangement joins TRBV9 to TRBJ1-2; D perhaps matches TRBD1 (5 bases). Looked up from germline, CDR1 is SGDLS and CDR2 is YYNGEE. Deletions cut 0 bases from V and 1 base from J, with 10 bases between. The CDR3 is made up of 15 amino acids. CDR3 nucleotide sequence: TGTGCCAGCAGCGTAGAAGGGGCGAGTAACTATGGCTACACCTTC. This gives the protein CASSVEGASNYGYTF.

There are a few counts of this clone. The genes are TRBV18 and TRBJ2-7; D gene unclear. The CDR3 covers 15 residues. Germline values: CDR1 KGHSH, CDR2 LQKENI. V lost 3 bases and J 0 bases, leaving 12 bases between the germline ends. For the CDR3, the DNA is TGTGCCAGCTCACCCTTACTGAAGGGCTCCTACGAGCAGTACTTC. Translated: CASSPLLKGSYEQYF.

The V gene is TRBV28, the J gene TRBJ2-7, with D perhaps TRBD2 (7 bases). The ends were cut back, 5 bases at V and 0 bases at J, with 14 bases in the middle. The germline CDR1 and CDR2 sequences are MDHEN and SYDVKM. The CDR3 covers 15 residues. The DNA for the CDR3 is TGTGCCAGCAGTGGGGGGGCAGGGCACTCCTACGAGCAGTACTTC. It translates to CASSGGAGHSYEQYF.

The chain links TRBV28 to TRBJ2-7; D tentatively reads TRBD1 or TRBD2 (5 bases each). CDR1 MDHEN and CDR2 SYDVKM come from the germline V gene. CDR3 size: 15 residues. V gave up 3 bases and J gave up 0 bases, with 12 bases separating them. The CDR3 loop reads CASSLGESTSYEQYF. DNA of the CDR3: TGTGCCAGCAGTTTGGGGGAAAGTACCTCCTACGAGCAGTACTTC.